The 5 T cell receptor beta chains below were found in one sample sequenced in a study of blood T cells in healthy people across ages. Next came a second PCR, run for about 6 to 12 cycles, which used a sample-barcoded 5' primer along with a J-beta primer mix. TCRdb re-analysed the 5' RACE reads in MiXCR, keeping a single row per CDR3 protein. The top ten hold 10% to 15% of the sample, which has 650,000 to 1,000,000 distinct CDR3 sequences, under 40% seen once. Sequenced material: blood. These receptors all stem from a man between 18 and 29 years old in good health.

The chain links TRBV3-1 to TRBJ2-2; maybe TRBD2 (5 bases). The V end lost 0 bases, the J end lost 4 bases, and 12 bases lay between the germline ends. The CDR3 sequence is 16 residues long. Germline V CDR1 and CDR2: LGHDT, YNNKEL (reference sequence). The CDR3, as DNA: TGTGCCAGCAGCCAAGAATCCGCGAGGGTCACCGGGGAGCTGTTTTTT. Residues: CASSQESARVTGELFF.

About this clonotype itself: Given a much more abundant clone one base away, this may be a read error. V gene TRBV12-3 or TRBV12-4 combines with J gene TRBJ2-1, with D perhaps matching TRBD1 (5 bases). V lost 7 bases and J 2 bases, leaving 15 bases between the germline ends. This CDR3 has 15 residues. The chain's CDR3 is CASTQTESPYNEQFF. As DNA, the CDR3 is TGTGCCAGCACCCAGACAGAGAGCCCCTACAATGAGCAGTTCTTC.

This clonotype was seen at least ten times. The chain joins TRBV6-5 to TRBJ2-3; 7 bases map to TRBD1. CDR3 length equals 13 residues. With 6 bases clipped from V and 2 bases from J, the junction kept 2 bases outside the gene matches. CDR1 and CDR2 (germline): MNHEY, SVGAGI. The CDR3 coding sequence is TGTGCCAGCAGACAGGGGTCCACAGATACGCAGTATTTT. This sequence encodes CASRQGSTDTQYF.

V gene TRBV6-5 combines with J gene TRBJ1-2, with D tentatively TRBD1 (5 bases). Trimming cost V 6 bases and J 3 bases, with 14 bases left between them. The germline V gene has CDR1 MNHEY and CDR2 SVGAGI. The CDR3 is 14 amino acids. The CDR3 nucleotides are TGTGCCAGCAGGGCCGGGGCCAGCGACTATGGCTACACCTTC. Translated, it gives CASRAGASDYGYTF.

The table lists this clonotype with many counts. The chain links TRBV12-3 or TRBV12-4 to TRBJ2-7; D call uncertain. The CDR3 spans 11 residues. V was shortened by 5 bases and J by 3 bases, with 5 bases between the two germline ends. The CDR3 DNA reads as TGTGCCAGCAGTCCTGACTACGAGCAGTACTTC. Translation: CASSPDYEQYF.